This T cell receptor (beta chain) was observed in a study of cytomegalovirus exposure and HLA in healthy donors. PCR amplification relied on 60 Vbeta primers (plus 13 Jbeta primers). TCRdb's copy holds only in-frame clones and misses some; the assay was immunoSEQ multiplex PCR. Of over 150,000 clones listed, about four fifths were seen once; the top ten hold about 4.4%. Whole-study results and caveats: No immune exposure information besides CMV serostatus was available. When analyzed later, the rates of TCR association showed variation by HLA locus, with DRB1 the most and HLA-C the fewest.

A word on this clone: No antigen is known for it.

The source of this sequence is a young man in good health and CMV-seropositive. Sequencing used PBMCs.

The CDR3: CAWSVKLNEKLFF. In DNA, the CDR3 is TGTGCCTGGAGTGTAAAGCTGAATGAAAAACTGTTTTTT. This chain uses TRBV30 with TRBJ1-4, with unresolved D. CDR1 GTSNPN and CDR2 SVGIG come from the germline V gene (reference sequence). There are 13 residues in the CDR3. V lost 0 bases, J lost 5 bases, and 7 bases lay in between. Full variable domain (rest looked up from reference TRBV30 and TRBJ1-4): SQTIHQWPATLVQPVGSPLSLECTVEGTSNPNLYWYRQAAGRGLQLLFYSVGIGQISSEVPQNLSASRPQDRQFILSSKKLLLSDSGFYLCAWSVKLNEKLFFGSGTQLSVL.